What follows is one T cell receptor (beta chain) and its context. Its antigen is still unknown. The CDR3 has 15 residues. CDR1 and CDR2 (germline): ENHRY, SYGVKD. V lost 4 bases and J 2 bases, leaving 12 bases between the germline ends. These data belong to a study of a mutant IDH1 vaccine in newly diagnosed glioma. Overall study context: Patients received vaccination from 4-6 weeks after radiotherapy alone, or with temozolomide cycles. Treated patients had a mean age of about 38 years and a roughly 60% male, around 38% female split.

Repertoires were generated with immunoSEQ multiplex PCR, while TCRdb's copy carries only in-frame clones and drops some. The repertoire holds around 40,000 clones, with around 83% as singletons. Time point denoted: week 11, during vaccination. In every dose of vaccine, 300 ug of mutant IDH1 20-mer peptide was given alongside topical imiquimod. Material: PBMCs, obtained from a glioma patient whose treatment included an IDH1 peptide vaccine. This clonotype was obtained from a man aged 35 to 55 with glioma. This chain uses TRBV10-3 with TRBJ1-5, with D possibly matching TRBD1 (5 bases). This chain's CDR3 is CAISALGGGNQPQHF. In DNA, the CDR3 is TGTGCCATCAGTGCCCTGGGGGGAGGCAATCAGCCCCAGCATTTT.